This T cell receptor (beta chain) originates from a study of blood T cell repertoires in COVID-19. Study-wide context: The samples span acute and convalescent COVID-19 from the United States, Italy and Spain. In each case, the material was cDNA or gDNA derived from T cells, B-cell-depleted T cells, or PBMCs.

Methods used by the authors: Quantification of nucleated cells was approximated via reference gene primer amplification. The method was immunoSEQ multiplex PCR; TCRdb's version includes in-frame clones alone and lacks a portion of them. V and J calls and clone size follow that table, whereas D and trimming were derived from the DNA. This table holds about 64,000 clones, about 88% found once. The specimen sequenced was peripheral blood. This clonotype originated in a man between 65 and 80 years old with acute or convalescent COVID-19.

In nucleotides, the CDR3 is TGTGCCAGCAGCCCGACAGGGAGGAAGCAGTTCTTC. This sequence encodes CASSPTGRKQFF. The chain joins TRBV6-4 to TRBJ2-1, with D possibly matching TRBD1 (7 bases). V lost 6 bases, J lost 11 bases, and 14 bases lay in between. The V gene's germline CDR1 is MRHNA and CDR2 SNTAGT. This CDR3 has 12 amino acids.